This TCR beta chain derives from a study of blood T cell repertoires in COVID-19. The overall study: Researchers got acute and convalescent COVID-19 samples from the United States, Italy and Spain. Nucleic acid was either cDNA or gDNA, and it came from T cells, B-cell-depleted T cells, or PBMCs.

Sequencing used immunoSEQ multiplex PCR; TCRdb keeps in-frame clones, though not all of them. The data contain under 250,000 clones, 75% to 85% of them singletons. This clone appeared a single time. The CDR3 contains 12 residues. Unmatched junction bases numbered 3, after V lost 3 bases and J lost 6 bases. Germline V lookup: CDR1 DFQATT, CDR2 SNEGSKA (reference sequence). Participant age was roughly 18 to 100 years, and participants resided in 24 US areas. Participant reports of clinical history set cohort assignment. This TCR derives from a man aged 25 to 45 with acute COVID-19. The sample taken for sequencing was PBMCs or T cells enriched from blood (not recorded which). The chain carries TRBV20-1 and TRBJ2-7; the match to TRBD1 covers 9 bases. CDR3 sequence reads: CSASTDRGEQYF. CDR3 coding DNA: TGCAGTGCTAGTACGGACAGGGGCGAGCAGTACTTC.